This TCR beta chain is from a study of T-cell memory formation after mild COVID-19 (dated by TCRdb to 2020 to 2022). Regarding the research as a whole: TCR sequence clusters from the two donors were largely donor specific. T-cell clones expanding and contracting after mild COVID-19 in two donors were tracked by longitudinal TCRalpha and TCRbeta repertoire sequencing. The cohort comprised two young, previously healthy adult volunteers, one female and one male. General findings and caveats noted by the study authors: Only a couple of mild cases were covered by the study, and larger cohorts that include severe cases with pre-infection samples were considered necessary. Contracting CD4+ clones appeared mostly in the CM and EM memory subsets, whereas CD8+ clones were enriched in EMRA. Clones that contracted from day 15 to 85 showed balanced CD4/CD8 phenotypes, whereas a second wave of clones that expanded from day 15 to 37 leaned towards CD4+. SARS-CoV-2 specificity of the second-wave clones peaking on day 37 was not confirmed. Some responding clones were detected in pre-infection memory, which suggested that pre-existing cross-reactive memory T cells had joined the SARS-CoV-2 response.

This clonotype was counted a few times. Its cognate antigen has yet to be identified. Qualities for individual bases were not recorded, and no much larger clone is one base off. Sequenced on an Illumina NovaSeq 6000. TCRalpha and TCRbeta cDNA libraries were constructed by 5'RACE with constant-segment primers, with sample barcodes and unique molecular identifiers being introduced. RNA was extracted from every sample with Trizol reagent. Library amplification was performed in two PCR steps, and a second sample barcode and Illumina TruSeq adapters were introduced in the second step. Sequencing of libraries was performed on an Illumina NovaSeq with 2 x 150 bp paired-end reads. The paper's data handling went like this. Reads were demultiplexed and collapsed into UMI-guided consensus sequences with migec v1.2.7. With mixcr v2.1.11, UMI consensuses were aligned to TRA and TRB V and J templates and assembled into clonotypes. A clonotype was counted as expanded or contracted only when both edgeR and NoisET called the clonotype significant, with the noise models trained on biological replicates. For edgeR calls, the cutoffs were a false discovery rate-adjusted p below 0.01 and a log2 fold-change threshold of 1. As an exploratory analysis of dynamics, max-normalized trajectories of the 1000 most abundant clonotypes were examined by PCA with hierarchical clustering. The CD4 or CD8 phenotype of responding clones was assigned using the separately sequenced CD4+ and CD8+ repertoires. In TCRdb, the public reads were trimmed at Q25 with fastp and aligned with MiXCR, with productive beta chains retained. Records with the same CDR3 protein are collapsed into one entry carrying the most frequent genes and DNA. The V and J calls come from TCRdb's annotation, not from the publication. Within this sample are under 550,000 distinct CDR3 sequences, with around a sixth of them counted one time only. The biggest ten clones account for roughly 12% of the sample.

From cysteine to phenylalanine, the CDR3 is 11 amino acids long. The retained sequence is limited to the CDR3, 33 bases, with the frame set at the first base. V is pared back by 5 bases and J by 5 bases, with 9 bases lying between the germline termini. CDR1 is given as DFQATT and CDR2 as SNEGSKA, both from the germline V gene (reference sequence). Ficoll-Paque density gradient centrifugation was used to isolate PBMCs. Sequencing was performed on PBMCs or a T cell subset sorted from them (not recorded which). This TCR was sampled from an adult woman who had mild COVID-19 (a few samples of this study predate the infection). The sample titles of this study are shuffled in the database, so cell type and time point are left out; the donor was told from shared clones. The V and J genes are TRBV20-1 and TRBJ1-1; 6 matching bases give a weak D call of TRBD1. The sequenced DNA: TGCAGTGCTGCTACAGGGACTGAAGCTTTCTTT. Translation gives CSAATGTEAFF.